Below are 28 T cell receptor beta chains sequenced from a single sample in a study of vaccination and CD4 T cells after COVID-19. The Oncomine TCR Beta short-read assay was applied to DNA of cultured CD4+ T cells. TCRdb redid the calling of the PCR reads with MiXCR, one entry per CDR3 protein. The sample shows about 8,600 distinct CDR3 sequences, under 55% of them seen only once. As to treatment: roughly 11-day PBMC culture with coronavirus spike peptide pools or control peptides (ViraFEST assay). CD4+ T-cell collection from the unexposed donor predated the COVID-19 pandemic (2011-2018). The antigens these receptors bind are not known. Sequencing used CD4+ T cells from blood, cultured in vitro. The source is a human donor in good health.

The V gene is TRBV14, the J gene TRBJ1-1; a possible D gene is TRBD1 (6 bases). Germline V gene sequence: CDR1 SGHDN, CDR2 FVKESK. This CDR3 is 14 amino acids long. The germline V and J ends were trimmed by 4 bases and 6 bases, with 15 bases remaining between them. CDR3 coding DNA: TGTGCCAGCAGCCCGGGGCAGGGGCCTGCTGAAGCTTTCTTT. Its translation is CASSPGQGPAEAFF.

This clonotype was detected only a few times. This chain connects TRBV6-1 to TRBJ2-5; the match to TRBD1 covers 7 bases. This CDR3 has 15 residues. The germline V gene has CDR1 MNHNS and CDR2 SASEGT. Trimming removed 8 bases from V and 5 bases from J; junction bases left unmatched: 14. The CDR3: CASPPETGCLETQYF. In nucleotides, the CDR3 is TGTGCCAGCCCCCCGGAGACAGGGTGTCTGGAGACCCAGTACTTC.

The chain is built from TRBV11-2 and TRBJ2-7; 7 bases are a match to TRBD2. Trimming removed 1 base from V and 1 base from J; junction bases left unmatched: 16. CDR1 SGHAT and CDR2 FQNNGV come from the germline V gene. The CDR3 contains 19 residues. The CDR3 is CASSLAPAGRPVGSYEQYF. DNA for the CDR3: TGTGCCAGCAGCTTAGCTCCAGCGGGGCGGCCGGTTGGATCCTACGAGCAGTACTTC. Complete variable domain (other parts from reference TRBV11-2 and TRBJ2-7): EAGVAQSPRYKIIEKRQSVAFWCNPISGHATLYWYQQILGQGPKLLIQFQNNGVVDDSQLPKDRFSAERLKGVDSTLKIQPAKLEDSAVYLCASSLAPAGRPVGSYEQYFGPGTRLTVT.

This clonotype is labeled large (0.1 to 1%). The chain is built from TRBV10-1 and TRBJ1-5; D may be TRBD1 (5 bases). The V and J ends lost 2 bases and 7 bases respectively, with 12 bases between them. From germline, CDR1 is WNHNN and CDR2 SYGVQD (reference sequence). The length of the CDR3 is 14 residues. DNA for the CDR3: TGCGCCAGCAGTGAGGGGGGTTCAGGGCAGCCCCAGCATTTT. Its protein product is CASSEGGSGQPQHF.

The rearrangement uses TRBV19 and TRBJ1-1; TRBD1 might be the D (5 bases). The ends were cut back, 6 bases at V and 0 bases at J, with 8 bases in the middle. This CDR3 contains 13 residues. The germline CDR1 and CDR2 sequences are LNHDA and SQIVND (reference sequence). The CDR3 nucleotides read TGTGCCAGTAGCGGCAGGGTGAACACTGAAGCTTTCTTT. This gives the protein CASSGRVNTEAFF. The complete variable domain, with remaining parts taken from reference TRBV19 and TRBJ1-1, reads DGGITQSPKYLFRKEGQNVTLSCEQNLNHDAMYWYRQDPGQGLRLIYYSQIVNDFQKGDIAEGYSVSREKKESFPLTVTSAQKNPTAFYLCASSGRVNTEAFFGQGTRLTVV.

The chain couples TRBV6-2 or TRBV6-3 to TRBJ2-7, with D possibly being TRBD1 or TRBD2 (6 bases each). The V gene lost 7 bases and the J gene lost 6 bases, with 16 bases spanning the gap. The CDR3 length is 13 residues. The germline V gene encodes CDR1 MNHEY and CDR2 SVGEGT. The CDR3 spells CASKRGRGGEQYF. CDR3 coding DNA: TGTGCCAGCAAACGGGGCAGGGGAGGCGAGCAGTACTTC.

This clonotype was seen only a few times. The chain employs TRBV5-1 and TRBJ1-2; 9 bases fit TRBD1. CDR3 length equals 14 residues. J lost 7 bases, V lost 4 bases, and 8 bases had no gene match. Germline V gene lookup returns CDR1 SGHRS and CDR2 YFSETQ. The CDR3 sequence: CASSEDRGLSGYTF. The DNA for the CDR3 is TGCGCCAGCAGCGAAGACAGGGGGTTAAGTGGCTACACCTTC.

The chain is built from TRBV7-2 and TRBJ1-1; 10 bases match TRBD1. The CDR3 has 17 residues. Looked up from germline, CDR1 is SGHTA and CDR2 is FQGNSA. Trimming took 1 base from V and 3 from J; bases not matched to a gene: 8. The CDR3 sequence: CASSLGQGAGPHTEAFF. In DNA form, the CDR3 reads TGTGCCAGCAGCTTAGGACAGGGGGCAGGACCGCACACTGAAGCTTTCTTT.

This clonotype was seen only a few times. This chain connects TRBV6-5 to TRBJ1-1; unclear D gene. V lost 2 bases to trimming and J lost 1 base, with 11 bases between them. Germline V gives CDR1 MNHEY, CDR2 SVGAGI. This CDR3 comprises 15 residues. CDR3 loop: CASSYARTGNTEAFF. CDR3 nucleotides: TGTGCCAGCAGTTACGCGAGGACTGGGAACACTGAAGCTTTCTTT.

A few counts support this clonotype. This chain joins TRBV7-2 and TRBJ1-5; D gene uncertain. V gave up 5 bases and J gave up 2 bases, with 13 bases separating them. Germline V gene data show CDR1 as SGHTA and CDR2 as FQGNSA. The length of the CDR3 is 15 residues. The DNA of the CDR3 is TGTGCCAGCAGCCCCCTGGCCCGGGGCAATCAGCCCCAGCATTTT. Its translation: CASSPLARGNQPQHF.

The rearrangement uses TRBV12-5 and TRBJ2-7; TRBD1 might be the D (5 bases). Germline loops: CDR1 LGHNT, CDR2 FRNRAP. This CDR3 spans 15 amino acids. Trimming cost V 1 base and J 1 base, with 11 bases left between them. The CDR3 nucleotides read TGTGCTAGTGGTTTGGCCGCGGACATATCCTACGAGCAGTACTTC. Translated, it gives CASGLAADISYEQYF.

The rearrangement uses TRBV2 and TRBJ1-1, with a tentative D call TRBD1 (6 bases). Trimming took off 4 bases at V and 1 base at J, with 16 bases between the two ends. CDR3 length: 16 amino acids. The V gene's germline CDR1 is SNHLY and CDR2 FYNNEI. This CDR3 reads CASSAPGQGQNTEAFF. The CDR3 DNA follows: TGTGCCAGCAGTGCCCCGGGGCAGGGACAGAACACTGAAGCTTTCTTT.

The chain carries TRBV12-3 or TRBV12-4 and TRBJ2-2; 11 bases are shared with TRBD1. This CDR3 comprises 15 residues. Trimming at V came to 5 bases and at J to 3 bases, leaving 2 bases not matched to a gene. The CDR3: CASSRTGGDTGELFF. DNA for the CDR3: TGTGCCAGCAGTAGGACAGGGGGCGACACCGGGGAGCTGTTTTTT.

This clonotype has just one count. This chain links TRBV4-1 with TRBJ2-4, with TRBD1 identical over 7 bases. The ends lost 0 bases at V and 0 bases at J; junction bases unmatched: 5. This CDR3 spans 17 amino acids. CDR1 and CDR2 from the germline V gene are MGHRA and YSYEKL. The CDR3 spells CASSQDPGGQAKNIQYF. DNA of the CDR3: TGCGCCAGCAGCCAAGATCCAGGGGGACAAGCCAAAAACATTCAGTACTTC.

The chain has TRBV12-3 or TRBV12-4 and TRBJ1-5, with a possible D match to TRBD1 (5 bases). Trimming left V 4 bases short and J 5 bases short, with 9 bases between. This CDR3 has 13 residues. CDR3 region: CASSSGGYQPQHF. CDR3 DNA: TGTGCCAGCAGTTCGGGGGGGTATCAGCCCCAGCATTTT.

This chain's CDR3 is CAISEFGGENTGELFF. The CDR3 DNA is TGTGCCATCAGTGAATTCGGCGGGGAGAACACCGGGGAGCTGTTTTTT. The V gene is TRBV10-3, the J gene TRBJ2-2; the D gene is possibly TRBD2 (6 bases). The CDR3 consists of 16 residues. Germline assignment: CDR1 ENHRY and CDR2 SYGVKD. V lost 3 bases and J 1 base, leaving 12 bases between the germline ends.

The rearrangement uses TRBV6-1 and TRBJ2-1; D perhaps matches TRBD1 (5 bases). In germline, CDR1 is MNHNS, CDR2 SASEGT. Trimming took off 5 bases at V and 9 bases at J, with 8 bases between the two ends. The CDR3 sequence is 11 residues long. CDR3 DNA sequence: TGTGCCAGCAGTCAGGACACTGAGCAGTTCTTC. Protein: CASSQDTEQFF.

The chain links TRBV7-2 to TRBJ2-4, with 7 bases fitting TRBD2. V was clipped by 5 bases and J by 3 bases; unmatched bases: 10. There are 16 residues in the CDR3. Germline CDR1 and CDR2: SGHTA and FQGNSA. The CDR3 sequence: CASSQDASGLKNIQYF. In nucleotides, the CDR3 is TGTGCCAGCAGCCAAGATGCTAGCGGACTCAAAAACATTCAGTACTTC. Filled out from reference TRBV7-2 and TRBJ2-4, the complete variable domain reads GAGVSQSPSNKVTEKGKDVELRCDPISGHTALYWYRQSLGQGLEFLIYFQGNSAPDKSGLPSDRFSAERTGGSVSTLTIQRTQQEDSAVYLCASSQDASGLKNIQYFGAGTRLSVL.

This sequence joins TRBV11-2 and TRBJ2-7; perhaps TRBD1 as D (6 bases). The germline gives CDR1 SGHAT, CDR2 FQNNGV. CDR3 length equals 14 residues. V lost 1 base to trimming and J lost 6 bases, with 13 bases between them. Here the CDR3 DNA reads TGTGCCAGCAGCTTAGGGACAGTTGCGGCCGAGCAGTACTTC. This gives the protein CASSLGTVAAEQYF.

This clonotype has only a few counts. J is TRBJ1-1 and V is TRBV5-6; the D gene is possibly TRBD1 (6 bases). CDR3 length: 17 residues. The V end lost 5 bases, the J end lost 3 bases, and 23 bases lay between the germline ends. Germline V lookup: CDR1 SGHDT, CDR2 YYEEEE. CDR3 sequence: CASRKSYNQGQDTEAFF. CDR3 nucleotide sequence: TGTGCCAGCAGAAAGAGTTACAATCAGGGGCAAGACACTGAAGCTTTCTTT.

There are a few counts of this clonotype. The V call is TRBV20-1, the J call TRBJ1-6, with D possibly matching TRBD1 (6 bases). Trimming took off 6 bases at V and 7 bases at J, with 19 bases between the two ends. Germline V gene sequence: CDR1 DFQATT, CDR2 SNEGSKA (reference sequence). The CDR3 runs to 15 residues. For the CDR3, the DNA is TGCAGTGCCACCCCTCAAGGACAGTTAAATTCACCCCTCCACTTT. It codes for CSATPQGQLNSPLHF.

The chain has TRBV11-3 and TRBJ2-7; tentative D call: TRBD1 (6 bases). CDR3 size: 13 residues. Germline CDR1 SGHNT, CDR2 YENEEA. The V end lost 5 bases, the J end lost 6 bases, and 14 bases lay between the germline ends. CDR3: CASSAQQGAEQYF. Written as DNA, the CDR3 is TGTGCCAGCAGCGCCCAACAGGGAGCCGAGCAGTACTTC. Filled out from reference TRBV11-3 and TRBJ2-7, the complete variable domain reads EAGVVQSPRYKIIEKKQPVAFWCNPISGHNTLYWYLQNLGQGPELLIRYENEEAVDDSQLPKDRFSAERLKGVDSTLKIQPAELGDSAVYLCASSAQQGAEQYFGPGTRLTVT.

CDR3 in DNA: TGTGCCAGCAGTTTATCTCCCCGGGCGGCAGGGAGAACGGAGCAGTACTTC. As protein: CASSLSPRAAGRTEQYF. V usage is TRBV27 and J usage is TRBJ2-7; possibly TRBD1 or TRBD2 for D (5 bases each). Trimming left V 0 bases short and J 7 bases short, with 22 bases between. The CDR3 loop spans 17 amino acids. CDR1 and CDR2 from the germline V gene are MNHEY and SMNVEV (reference sequence).

The chain recombines TRBV25-1 with TRBJ1-5, with D maybe TRBD1 (5 bases). Trimming pared 3 bases from V and 5 bases from J, leaving 11 bases between. The CDR3 runs 14 residues. Per the germline V gene, CDR1 is MGHDK and CDR2 is SYGVNS. The DNA of the CDR3 is TGTGCCAGCAGTGACCCAGGGCCCCATCAGCCCCAGCATTTT. It translates to CASSDPGPHQPQHF.

The chain is built from TRBV12-3 or TRBV12-4 and TRBJ1-2; 7 bases are a match to TRBD1. The CDR3 contains 14 residues. V gave up 6 bases and J gave up 7 bases; unmatched junction bases: 11. CDR3 bases: TGTGCCAGCAGCGCCACAGGGGTAGAGGCTGGCTACACCTTC. As protein: CASSATGVEAGYTF.

This clonotype was detected a few times. This rearrangement joins TRBV6-1 to TRBJ2-2; a weak D match, TRBD1 (6 bases). This CDR3 has 14 residues. The germline V and J ends were trimmed by 6 bases and 6 bases, with 14 bases remaining between them. CDR1 and CDR2 (germline): MNHNS, SASEGT. The CDR3 sequence: CASSQQGVAGELFF. The DNA for the CDR3 is TGTGCCAGCAGCCAACAGGGAGTAGCCGGGGAGCTGTTTTTT.

CDR3 DNA sequence: TGTGCCAGTAGTACTAACAGGGGTACCGGGGAGCTGTTTTTT. Protein product: CASSTNRGTGELFF. The chain has TRBV19 and TRBJ2-2, with 7 bases matching TRBD1. The V gene's germline CDR1 is LNHDA and CDR2 SQIVND (reference sequence). The CDR3 runs 14 residues. Trimming at V came to 4 bases and at J to 5 bases, leaving 4 bases not matched to a gene.

This clonotype has a single count. This chain uses TRBV5-5 with TRBJ2-7; D not resolved. In germline, CDR1 is SGHKS, CDR2 YYEKEE (reference sequence). The CDR3 runs 14 residues. Trimming removed 2 bases at V and 0 bases at J, with 9 bases between. CDR3 protein: CASSLGADSYEQYF. CDR3 in DNA: TGTGCCAGCAGCTTAGGCGCGGACTCCTACGAGCAGTACTTC.